The TCR beta chain described here comes from a study of T cells after somatic rescue of genetic block. Profiling relied on immunoSEQ multiplex PCR, and the TCRdb table lists in-frame clones only, not all of them. The sample has 65,000 to 70,000 clones; 92% are singletons. Per germline, CDR1 SGHAT and CDR2 FQNNGV. With 1 base removed from V and 9 bases from J, the gap between germline ends came to 16 bases. CDR3 length: 15 residues. The sample taken for sequencing was peripheral blood mononuclear cells (PBMCs). The V call is TRBV11-2, the J call TRBJ2-1; D unresolved. This sequence was found in a man in his forties. CDR3 nucleotides: TGTGCCAGCAGCTTAGTAGTGGCAGGTACCGGTGAGCAGTTCTTC. Its protein product is CASSLVVAGTGEQFF.